Below, one T cell receptor (beta chain) is given with its context. V was clipped by 9 bases and J by 2 bases; unmatched bases: 7. The CDR3 runs to 15 residues. CDR1 is SNHLY, CDR2 FYNNEI, per germline. The source of the sample is a study of blood T cell repertoires in COVID-19. This table comes from immunoSEQ multiplex PCR, and its TCRdb copy is limited to in-frame clones, with some not included. The sample holds 140,000 or so clones, 89% seen once. V gene TRBV2 combines with J gene TRBJ2-7, with 13 positions matching TRBD2. This receptor was obtained from a human donor in a cohort sampled during active COVID-19. Sequenced sample: peripheral blood. In DNA, the CDR3 is TGTGCCAGTAAGACTAGCGGGGGGTGGGCCTACGAGCAGTACTTC. Its protein product is CASKTSGGWAYEQYF.